This T cell receptor (beta chain) was captured in a study of regulatory T cells in long-lasting Graves disease. Study outcomes and limitations: Under persistent disease, TRBV28, TRBJ1-2 and TRBJ2-5 were used preferentially.

Time point indicated: persistent/refractory GD, antithyroid drugs over 5 years with positive TRAb. Preparation of the TCR library used RNA extracted from PBMCs. According to the study, TCR beta libraries were built with iRepertoire HTBI primers and CDR3-region Arm-PCR. TCRdb re-derived calls from the multiplex PCR reads in MiXCR, one entry per CDR3 protein. This sample has 600,000 to 850,000 distinct CDR3 sequences, with 25% to 30% found just once. The CDR3 contains 15 residues. Looked up from germline, CDR1 is PRHDT and CDR2 is FYEKMQ (reference sequence). V lost 3 bases and J 0 bases, leaving 9 bases between the germline ends. About this clonotype: As yet, its antigen is unknown.

The sequenced sample was peripheral blood mononuclear cells (PBMCs), obtained when the disease was refractory, from a patient treated with antithyroid drugs. This TCR came from a female donor with Graves disease. The chain uses TRBV13 and TRBJ1-3, with D possibly TRBD1 on 5 matching bases. Written as DNA, the CDR3 is TGTGCCAGCAGCTTGCTGGGGACCTCTGGAAACACCATATATTTT. Translation: CASSLLGTSGNTIYF.